A selection of T cell receptor beta chains follows, all from one sample in a study of T cell responses to AZD1222 COVID-19 vaccine. TCRdb's copy holds only in-frame clones and misses some; the assay was immunoSEQ multiplex PCR. Of 150,000 to 200,000 clones detected, about 92% appear once; the ten largest clones hold around 3.8%. This sample comprised peripheral blood, obtained on day 0 of AZD1222 vaccination. The receptor set was obtained from an adult in good health. Each CDR3 is given with its conserved first and last residue. D genes are given only for firm matches. The listing skips clone size in some rows; elsewhere it reads once, few, many or a size class.

D gene: .; J gene: TRBJ2-7; clone size: .; V gene: TRBV5-1; CDR3 DNA: TGCGCCAGCAGCTTGGTCGGTTACGAGCAGTACTTC; CDR3 protein: CASSLVGYEQYF
D gene: .; J gene: TRBJ1-5; clone size: .; V gene: TRBV6-2/TRBV6-3; CDR3 DNA: TGTGCCAGCAGTCGACTTCCCAGCAATCAGCCCCAGCATTTT; CDR3 protein: CASSRLPSNQPQHF
D gene: .; J gene: TRBJ2-5; clone size: .; V gene: TRBV5-1; CDR3 DNA: TGCGCCAGCAGTGAGAACCAAGAGACCCAGTACTTC; CDR3 protein: CASSENQETQYF
D gene: .; J gene: TRBJ2-3; clone size: .; V gene: TRBV5-5; CDR3 DNA: TGTGCCAGCAGCATCCCAGATACGCAGTATTTT; CDR3 protein: CASSIPDTQYF
D gene: TRBD1; J gene: TRBJ1-2; clone size: .; V gene: TRBV4-2; CDR3 DNA: TGTGCCAGCAGCCAAGATAAGGGGGCAGTGGGTATCTATGGCTACACCTTC; CDR3 protein: CASSQDKGAVGIYGYTF
D gene: TRBD2; J gene: TRBJ2-2; clone size: .; V gene: TRBV12-5; CDR3 DNA: TGTGCTAGTGGTTTGGCCGGCGATAGCGGGAGTGGCGGGGAGCTGTTTTTT; CDR3 protein: CASGLAGDSGSGGELFF
D gene: .; J gene: TRBJ1-1; clone size: once; V gene: TRBV7-2; CDR3 DNA: TGTGCCAGCATAGATAGGCTAAGGCTCCCTGAAGCTTTCTTT; CDR3 protein: CASIDRLRLPEAFF
D gene: .; J gene: TRBJ1-1; clone size: once; V gene: TRBV19; CDR3 DNA: TGTGCCAGTATACCGGGACAAAGATCAACTGAAGCTTTCTTT; CDR3 protein: CASIPGQRSTEAFF
D gene: .; J gene: TRBJ1-4; clone size: .; V gene: TRBV3-1/TRBV3-2; CDR3 DNA: TGTGCCAGCAGCCTTCTGAATGAAAAACTGTTTTTT; CDR3 protein: CASSLLNEKLFF
D gene: .; J gene: TRBJ2-5; clone size: .; V gene: TRBV7-9; CDR3 DNA: TGTGCCAGCAGCCCCAATTGGGAGACCCAGTACTTC; CDR3 protein: CASSPNWETQYF
D gene: TRBD1; J gene: TRBJ2-1; clone size: .; V gene: TRBV10-3; CDR3 DNA: TGTGCCACCGACCCTGGGACAGGGACCGATGAGCAGTTCTTC; CDR3 protein: CATDPGTGTDEQFF
D gene: .; J gene: TRBJ2-3; clone size: .; V gene: TRBV7-6; CDR3 DNA: TGTGCCAGCAGCTTTACAGATACGCAGTATTTT; CDR3 protein: CASSFTDTQYF
D gene: .; J gene: TRBJ2-3; clone size: .; V gene: TRBV5-4; CDR3 DNA: TGTGCCAGCAGCTTCCCCCGCACAGATACGCAGTATTTT; CDR3 protein: CASSFPRTDTQYF
D gene: .; J gene: TRBJ1-6; clone size: .; V gene: TRBV7-6; CDR3 DNA: TGTGCCAGCAGCTTGGTCCTCACGGAAAGTTCACCCCTCCACTTT; CDR3 protein: CASSLVLTESSPLHF
D gene: TRBD1; J gene: TRBJ1-5; clone size: .; V gene: TRBV19; CDR3 DNA: TGTGCCAGTAGTATAGCCAGGGGGCGCGGATATAGCAATCAGCCCCAGCATTTT; CDR3 protein: CASSIARGRGYSNQPQHF
D gene: .; J gene: TRBJ1-4; clone size: .; V gene: TRBV14; CDR3 DNA: TGTGCCAGCAGCCAAGATACTGACTATAATGAAAAACTGTTTTTT; CDR3 protein: CASSQDTDYNEKLFF
D gene: .; J gene: TRBJ1-6; clone size: .; V gene: TRBV9; CDR3 DNA: TGTGCCAGCAGCGCCGGACAGATCCTCCACTTT; CDR3 protein: CASSAGQILHF
D gene: .; J gene: TRBJ1-2; clone size: .; V gene: TRBV27; CDR3 DNA: TGTGCCAGCAGTTCGGGGGATGGCTACACCTTC; CDR3 protein: CASSSGDGYTF
D gene: .; J gene: TRBJ2-3; clone size: once; V gene: TRBV6-5; CDR3 DNA: TGTGCCAGCAGAGTGAGGACCGGAGGCACAGATACGCAGTATTTT; CDR3 protein: CASRVRTGGTDTQYF
D gene: TRBD2; J gene: TRBJ2-6; clone size: .; V gene: TRBV18; CDR3 DNA: TGTGCCAGCTCACCAGTAGCGGGCTCCGGGGCCAACGTCCTGACTTTC; CDR3 protein: CASSPVAGSGANVLTF
D gene: .; J gene: TRBJ2-1; clone size: .; V gene: TRBV20-1; CDR3 DNA: TGCAGTGCTAGTCCCGATTACAATGAGCAGTTCTTC; CDR3 protein: CSASPDYNEQFF
D gene: .; J gene: TRBJ1-4; clone size: .; V gene: TRBV12-3/TRBV12-4; CDR3 DNA: TGTGCCAGCACCCGGGTATATGAAAAACTGTTTTTT; CDR3 protein: CASTRVYEKLFF
D gene: TRBD1; J gene: TRBJ1-2; clone size: .; V gene: TRBV15; CDR3 DNA: TGTGCCACCAGCAGAGATATCGCAGGGGGGATTGTATTGGGCTACACCTTC; CDR3 protein: CATSRDIAGGIVLGYTF
D gene: .; J gene: TRBJ1-6; clone size: .; V gene: TRBV5-1; CDR3 DNA: TGCGCCAGCAGCTTGGAGTATAACCGAAATTCACCCCTCCACTTT; CDR3 protein: CASSLEYNRNSPLHF
D gene: .; J gene: TRBJ2-7; clone size: .; V gene: TRBV11-2; CDR3 DNA: TGTGCCAGCAGGGGGGCGGACAACGAATTCTACGAGCAGTACTTC; CDR3 protein: CASRGADNEFYEQYF
D gene: .; J gene: TRBJ1-1; clone size: .; V gene: TRBV29-1; CDR3 DNA: TGCAGCGTTGAAATGAGGGTGAGTCTGACTGAAGCTTTCTTT; CDR3 protein: CSVEMRVSLTEAFF
D gene: .; J gene: TRBJ1-5; clone size: .; V gene: TRBV14; CDR3 DNA: TGTGCCAGCAGCCTCGAGAATCAGCCCCAGCATTTT; CDR3 protein: CASSLENQPQHF
D gene: TRBD2; J gene: TRBJ2-3; clone size: .; V gene: TRBV9; CDR3 DNA: TGTGCCAGCAGCCCATATGGACTAGCGGGAGGGCCGAACACAGATACGCAGTATTTT; CDR3 protein: CASSPYGLAGGPNTDTQYF
D gene: .; J gene: TRBJ2-5; clone size: .; V gene: TRBV11-2; CDR3 DNA: TGTGCCAGCAGCTTGTTGATAACCCAGTACTTC; CDR3 protein: CASSLLITQYF
D gene: .; J gene: TRBJ2-1; clone size: .; V gene: TRBV10-2; CDR3 DNA: TGCGCCACCTTCCACAATGAGCAGTTCTTC; CDR3 protein: CATFHNEQFF
D gene: .; J gene: TRBJ1-4; clone size: .; V gene: TRBV5-1; CDR3 DNA: TGCGCCAGCAGTTTAGGCAATGAAAAACTGTTTTTT; CDR3 protein: CASSLGNEKLFF
D gene: .; J gene: TRBJ1-2; clone size: .; V gene: TRBV5-6; CDR3 DNA: TGTGCCAGCCGGGGACCGAGAGGCTACACCTTC; CDR3 protein: CASRGPRGYTF
D gene: .; J gene: TRBJ2-1; clone size: .; V gene: TRBV6-5; CDR3 DNA: TGTGCCAGCAGTTACGGGTACAATGAGCAGTTCTTC; CDR3 protein: CASSYGYNEQFF
D gene: .; J gene: TRBJ1-1; clone size: .; V gene: TRBV7-9; CDR3 DNA: TGTGCCAGCAGCTTAGTGGCAGATTGGGGGGCCGAAGCTTTCTTT; CDR3 protein: CASSLVADWGAEAFF
D gene: .; J gene: TRBJ1-6; clone size: .; V gene: TRBV6-6; CDR3 DNA: TGTGCCAGCAGTTACCCTAGCAGGGTAGGATCACCCCTCCACTTT; CDR3 protein: CASSYPSRVGSPLHF
D gene: TRBD1; J gene: TRBJ1-2; clone size: .; V gene: TRBV5-1; CDR3 DNA: TGCGCCAGCAGCTCGAATATGGGACAGGGAGACACCTTC; CDR3 protein: CASSSNMGQGDTF
D gene: TRBD1; J gene: TRBJ2-7; clone size: .; V gene: TRBV6-5; CDR3 DNA: TGTGCCAGCAGTTACTCGTCAGGACAGGGCTACGAGCAGTACTTC; CDR3 protein: CASSYSSGQGYEQYF
D gene: .; J gene: TRBJ2-7; clone size: .; V gene: TRBV2; CDR3 DNA: TGTGCCAGCAGTATACTCCGCTACGAGCAGTACTTC; CDR3 protein: CASSILRYEQYF
D gene: .; J gene: TRBJ1-2; clone size: once; V gene: TRBV3-1/TRBV3-2; CDR3 DNA: TGTGCCAGCAGCCAGCCCGGGTACGACTATGGCTACACCTTC; CDR3 protein: CASSQPGYDYGYTF
D gene: TRBD1; J gene: TRBJ2-7; clone size: .; V gene: TRBV6-5; CDR3 DNA: TGTGCCAGCAGAGGGACAGGGGGTACCTACGAGCAGTACTTC; CDR3 protein: CASRGTGGTYEQYF
D gene: TRBD1; J gene: TRBJ1-5; clone size: .; V gene: TRBV27; CDR3 DNA: TGTGCCAGCAGCAAGGACAGGGGCCACAGTCAGCCCCAGCATTTT; CDR3 protein: CASSKDRGHSQPQHF
D gene: TRBD2; J gene: TRBJ2-5; clone size: once; V gene: TRBV7-9; CDR3 DNA: TGTGCCAGCAGCTTAGGGGGGAGGGCCAGTCAAGAGACCCAGTACTTC; CDR3 protein: CASSLGGRASQETQYF